These 26 T cell receptor beta chains came from one sample sequenced in a study of PD-L1 blockade in urothelial cancer. Data came from immunoSEQ multiplex PCR; TCRdb stores just in-frame clones and leaves some out. This sample has 45,000 to 50,000 clones, with approximately 88% found just once. This specimen was PBMCs, taken around atezolizumab (anti-PD-L1) treatment. Source of these receptors: a man aged 80 or over with urothelial cancer.

This clone has more than one count but fewer than ten. The V gene is TRBV9, the J gene TRBJ2-7; 9 positions match TRBD2. CDR3 length equals 14 residues. Germline CDR1 reads SGDLS; CDR2 reads YYNGEE. V dropped 2 bases and J dropped 5; count of bases not matched to a gene: 5. CDR3 DNA: TGTGCCAGCAGCGTGGGTAGCGGGAGAGACGAGCAGTACTTC. It codes for CASSVGSGRDEQYF. Full variable domain (outside the CDR3, taken from reference TRBV9 and TRBJ2-7): DSGVTQTPKHLITATGQRVTLRCSPRSGDLSVYWYQQSLDQGLQFLIQYYNGEERAKGNILERFSAQQFPDLHSELNLSSLELGDSALYFCASSVGSGRDEQYFGPGTRLTVT.

In this sample, this clone turned up a few times. This chain uses TRBV7-2 with TRBJ1-1; 7 bases align to TRBD1. V trimming: 5 bases; J trimming: 0 bases; junction bases outside the gene matches: 9. In germline, CDR1 is SGHTA, CDR2 FQGNSA. There are 16 residues in the CDR3. In nucleotides, the CDR3 is TGTGCCAGCAGCCCACTAACGACAGGGATGAACACTGAAGCTTTCTTT. This sequence encodes CASSPLTTGMNTEAFF.

J is TRBJ1-3 and V is TRBV5-1, with 8 bases matching TRBD1. Unmatched junction bases numbered 14, after V lost 4 bases and J lost 8 bases. The CDR3 spans 16 residues. Germline lookup yields CDR1 SGHRS and CDR2 YFSETQ. The CDR3 nucleotides read TGCGCCAGCAGCGACGGACAGGGCGTTCGAGGGGACACCATATATTTT. Residues: CASSDGQGVRGDTIYF.

V and J are TRBV28 and TRBJ2-1; TRBD2 matches at 7 bases. The CDR3 contains 16 residues. The V segment lost 5 bases and the J segment 0 bases; nucleotides outside the gene matches: 7. CDR1 and CDR2 (germline): MDHEN, SYDVKM. The DNA for the CDR3 is TGTGCCAGCAGTCCAGCGGGGCGGGGCTCCTACAATGAGCAGTTCTTC. This sequence encodes CASSPAGRGSYNEQFF.

The sample holds a few counts of this clone. V is TRBV30 and J is TRBJ1-5; no clear D gene. Per germline, CDR1 GTSNPN and CDR2 SVGIG (reference sequence). V was cut by 2 bases and J by 4 bases, with 9 bases left in between. The length of the CDR3 is 13 residues. This CDR3 is CAWSPDMNQPQHF. DNA of the CDR3: TGTGCCTGGAGTCCTGACATGAATCAGCCCCAGCATTTT. Based on the CDR3 plus reference TRBV30 and TRBJ1-5, the full variable domain is SQTIHQWPATLVQPVGSPLSLECTVEGTSNPNLYWYRQAAGRGLQLLFYSVGIGQISSEVPQNLSASRPQDRQFILSSKKLLLSDSGFYLCAWSPDMNQPQHFGDGTRLSIL.

This clone was recorded a few times. The rearrangement joins TRBV7-9 to TRBJ2-3, with D perhaps matching TRBD2 (5 bases). Germline V gene data show CDR1 as SEHNR and CDR2 as FQNEAQ (reference sequence). The CDR3 runs 15 residues. V lost 2 bases, J lost 2 bases, and 11 bases lay in between. DNA for the CDR3: TGTGCCAGCAGCTTAACCGGGGTCCACACAGATACGCAGTATTTT. Amino acid sequence: CASSLTGVHTDTQYF.

The chain couples TRBV7-8 to TRBJ2-5; 8 bases line up with TRBD2. V shed 5 bases and J 1 base; nucleotides not matched to a gene: 15. This CDR3 has 18 amino acids. The germline V gene encodes CDR1 SGHVS and CDR2 FQNEAQ. CDR3 nucleotide sequence: TGTGCCAGCAGCCCTGGCGGTTTAAGCGGGAGACTCCAAGAGACCCAGTACTTC. Translated: CASSPGGLSGRLQETQYF.

V and J are TRBV19 and TRBJ1-1; D is undetermined. CDR3 length equals 14 residues. V dropped 5 bases and J dropped 7 bases, with 17 bases sitting between them. Germline-derived CDR1 and CDR2 are LNHDA and SQIVND (reference sequence). In DNA, the CDR3 is TGTGCCAGTAGTGCCAATAATCTGGGGAGTGAAGCTTTCTTT. It translates to CASSANNLGSEAFF.

This chain links TRBV5-4 with TRBJ1-3; D perhaps matches TRBD1 (6 bases). From germline, CDR1 is SGHNT and CDR2 YYREEE (reference sequence). The CDR3 is 16 residues long. V was shortened by 1 base and J by 2 bases, with 13 bases between the two germline ends. CDR3 residues: CASSLTQWGPGNTIYF. The CDR3 bases are TGTGCCAGCAGCTTGACGCAGTGGGGGCCTGGAAACACCATATATTTT.

The V gene is TRBV5-1, the J gene TRBJ2-2, with TRBD1 identical over 8 bases. V shed 0 bases and J 1 base; nucleotides not matched to a gene: 2. The CDR3 totals 16 residues. CDR1 and CDR2 (germline): SGHRS, YFSETQ. This chain's CDR3 is CASSLAGTGNTGELFF. The CDR3 bases are TGCGCCAGCAGCTTGGCCGGGACAGGGAACACCGGGGAGCTGTTTTTT.

This clone was picked up a small number of times. The rearrangement links TRBV30 to TRBJ2-2; D gene uncertain. V was pared by 4 bases and J by 1 base, with 7 bases between. The CDR3 covers 13 residues. Per germline, CDR1 GTSNPN and CDR2 SVGIG (reference sequence). The CDR3 here is CAWKLQNTGELFF. The CDR3 nucleotides read TGTGCCTGGAAATTACAGAACACCGGGGAGCTGTTTTTT.

This clone is labeled as medium-sized. J is TRBJ2-1 and V is TRBV5-6, with TRBD2 as a possible D gene (7 bases). V was shortened by 4 bases and J by 4 bases, with 18 bases between the two germline ends. The CDR3 runs to 16 residues. CDR1 is SGHDT and CDR2 is YYEEEE in the germline V gene. For the CDR3, the DNA is TGTGCCAGCAGCGGGGGGGGGCATCTCTTATACAATGAGCAGTTCTTC. Protein sequence: CASSGGGHLLYNEQFF.

The V and J genes are TRBV6-4 and TRBJ2-3; D unclear. V lost 6 bases to trimming and J lost 0 bases, with 19 bases between them. Germline V gene lookup returns CDR1 MRHNA and CDR2 SNTAGT. The CDR3 spans 17 residues. The CDR3 loop reads CASSPSYSYTSTDTQYF. CDR3 DNA: TGTGCCAGCAGCCCTTCCTACAGTTATACTAGCACAGATACGCAGTATTTT.

The chain has TRBV30 and TRBJ2-3, with 8 positions matching TRBD2. The CDR3 runs to 15 residues. Germline V gives CDR1 GTSNPN, CDR2 SVGIG (reference sequence). Trimming removed 2 bases from V and 3 bases from J; junction bases left unmatched: 7. The CDR3 coding sequence is TGTGCCTGGAGTCCCACCGGGGGGGCGACAGATACGCAGTATTTT. Its protein product is CAWSPTGGATDTQYF.

This clone was seen a single time. The chain uses TRBV19 and TRBJ2-2; TRBD2 aligns across 7 bases. The CDR3 totals 16 residues. Germline CDR1 is LNHDA and CDR2 is SQIVND (reference sequence). With V trimmed by 4 bases and J by 4 bases, 9 bases remained unmatched. The CDR3 spells CASSTTGGRGTGELFF. The CDR3, as DNA: TGTGCCAGTAGTACCACGGGGGGTCGGGGCACCGGGGAGCTGTTTTTT.

The chain joins TRBV7-6 to TRBJ2-3; TRBD2 aligns across 10 bases. The CDR3 sequence is 16 residues long. Germline V gene lookup returns CDR1 SGHVS and CDR2 FNYEAQ. V was pared by 5 bases and J by 5 bases, with 10 bases of the junction left unmatched. DNA for the CDR3: TGTGCCAGCAGCGCTAGCCAGCGGGAGGGAGGAGATACGCAGTATTTT. It yields the protein CASSASQREGGDTQYF. Full variable domain (missing parts from reference TRBV7-6 and TRBJ2-3): GAGVSQSPRYKVTKRGQDVALRCDPISGHVSLYWYRQALGQGPEFLTYFNYEAQQDKSGLPNDRFSAERPEGSISTLTIQRTEQRDSAMYRCASSASQREGGDTQYFGPGTRLTVL.

V is TRBV28 and J is TRBJ1-4; D is unclear. Germline CDR1 MDHEN, CDR2 SYDVKM. The CDR3 contains 12 residues. The V end was cut by 3 bases, the J end by 10 bases, with 9 bases between. DNA for the CDR3: TGTGCCAGCAGTTTGTTAGTCGGAAAACTGTTTTTT. This encodes CASSLLVGKLFF.

This rearrangement joins TRBV6-1 to TRBJ2-4, with 10 nucleotides matching TRBD2. The CDR3 is 20 amino acids. Germline trimming cut 3 bases from V and 1 base from J; bases unmatched to any gene: 15. CDR1 and CDR2 from the germline V gene are MNHNS and SASEGT. This chain's CDR3 is CASSERGLAGVGMAKNIQYF. CDR3 DNA sequence: TGTGCCAGCAGTGAGCGGGGGCTAGCGGGAGTGGGGATGGCCAAAAACATTCAGTACTTC.

The rearrangement uses TRBV18 and TRBJ1-4, with D possibly matching TRBD1 (5 bases). V lost 0 bases and J lost 11, with 13 bases in between. CDR1 KGHSH and CDR2 LQKENI come from the germline V gene. This CDR3 spans 14 amino acids. The CDR3 sequence: CASSPPSKGFKLFF. The CDR3 nucleotides are TGTGCCAGCTCACCACCTTCGAAGGGGTTCAAACTGTTTTTT.

This chain connects TRBV9 to TRBJ2-5, with 8 positions matching TRBD1. Germline V gene data show CDR1 as SGDLS and CDR2 as YYNGEE. The CDR3 length is 16 residues. V shed 1 base and J 5 bases; nucleotides not matched to a gene: 10. The chain's CDR3 is CASSVQGASVGETQYF. CDR3 coding DNA: TGTGCCAGCAGCGTACAGGGGGCTAGCGTGGGGGAGACCCAGTACTTC.

This chain links TRBV30 with TRBJ2-7, with D perhaps TRBD1 (6 bases). The CDR3 runs to 12 residues. CDR1 and CDR2 from the germline V gene are GTSNPN and SVGIG (reference sequence). V shed 1 base and J shed 7 bases, with 11 bases lying between them. Written as DNA, the CDR3 is TGTGCCTGGAGTGAGGACAGAGGTGAGCAGTACTTC. Translating gives CAWSEDRGEQYF. Complete variable domain (other parts from reference TRBV30 and TRBJ2-7): SQTIHQWPATLVQPVGSPLSLECTVEGTSNPNLYWYRQAAGRGLQLLFYSVGIGQISSEVPQNLSASRPQDRQFILSSKKLLLSDSGFYLCAWSEDRGEQYFGPGTRLTVT.

In DNA form, the CDR3 reads TGTGCCAGCAGTCCTCCCCCCGGGACTAGCGGGAGGACTTACACCGGGGAGCTGTTTTTT. Its protein is CASSPPPGTSGRTYTGELFF. The J gene is TRBJ2-2, the V gene TRBV4-2, with TRBD2 matching 15 bases. CDR3 length: 20 amino acids. The V segment lost 6 bases and the J segment 3 bases; nucleotides outside the gene matches: 14. The germline gives CDR1 LGHNA, CDR2 YNFKEQ.

The V gene is TRBV5-1, the J gene TRBJ2-1, with 7 bases that match TRBD2. Trimming took 4 bases from V and 5 from J; bases not matched to a gene: 12. The CDR3 is 16 residues long. Germline V CDR1 and CDR2: SGHRS, YFSETQ. CDR3 coding DNA: TGCGCCAGCAGCCCCAATTCCGGGACTATCCACAATGAGCAGTTCTTC. Amino acid sequence: CASSPNSGTIHNEQFF.

This clone was recorded only once. The chain employs TRBV28 and TRBJ2-2; D might be TRBD1 (5 bases). With 2 bases removed from V and 4 bases from J, the gap between germline ends came to 11 bases. CDR1 MDHEN and CDR2 SYDVKM come from the germline V gene. The CDR3 totals 15 residues. CDR3 nucleotide sequence: TGTGCCAGCAGTTTAAGGGGTGGGGCCACCGGGGAGCTGTTTTTT. It specifies CASSLRGGATGELFF.

The rearrangement joins TRBV2 to TRBJ2-3, with 15 positions matching TRBD2. CDR1 SNHLY and CDR2 FYNNEI come from the germline V gene. V shed 6 bases and J 3 bases; nucleotides not matched to a gene: 7. This CDR3 has 17 amino acids. DNA of the CDR3: TGTGCCAGCAGCTATGGACTAGCGGGAGGGCCGACAGATACGCAGTATTTT. It specifies CASSYGLAGGPTDTQYF. The entire variable domain, with the rest obtained from reference TRBV2 and TRBJ2-3, is as follows: EPEVTQTPSHQVTQMGQEVILRCVPISNHLYFYWYRQILGQKVEFLVSFYNNEISEKSEIFDDQFSVERPDGSNFTLKIRSTKLEDSAMYFCASSYGLAGGPTDTQYFGPGTRLTVL.

The chain has TRBV16 and TRBJ1-1; D unresolved. The CDR3 has 14 amino acids. Trimming shortened V by 5 bases and J by 1 base, and 11 bases separated the two germline ends. Germline values: CDR1 KGHSY, CDR2 FQNENV. The CDR3 spells CASSYTGKNTEAFF. The CDR3 region has the DNA TGTGCCAGCAGCTACACGGGAAAGAACACTGAAGCTTTCTTT.